These 19 T cell receptor beta chains originate from one sample sequenced in a study of T cell repertoires in cytomegalovirus infection. TCRdb redid the calling of the reads with MiXCR, one entry per CDR3 protein. Of hundreds of thousands of distinct CDR3 sequences in the sample, roughly 36% were seen once. Sequencing was done on a sample of PBMCs. Source of these receptors: a human donor in good health (CMV status not recorded). Some clones in this sample may be carry-over from other donors' samples.

This clonotype has more than one count but fewer than ten. The J gene is TRBJ2-1, the V gene TRBV29-1; D possibly corresponds to TRBD2 (6 bases). The germline V gene encodes CDR1 SQVTM and CDR2 ANQGSEA. The CDR3 has 12 amino acids. Trimming stripped 8 bases from V and 7 bases from J, with 15 bases between. The CDR3 region has the DNA TGCAGCTGTGGGGGGAACGGTAATGAGCAGTTCTTC. This sequence encodes CSCGGNGNEQFF.

This clonotype was counted a single time. The chain joins TRBV28 to TRBJ1-1, with no clear D. Deletions cut 5 bases from V and 10 bases from J, with 17 bases between. This CDR3 contains 13 residues. Germline V CDR1 and CDR2: MDHEN, SYDVKM. The CDR3: CASSLSGRGRAFF. The CDR3 region has the DNA TGTGCCAGCAGTCTGAGCGGGCGCGGAAGAGCTTTCTTT.

V and J are TRBV7-9 and TRBJ1-4; D uncertain. V was shortened by 0 bases and J by 4 bases, with 21 bases between the two germline ends. Per germline, CDR1 SEHNR and CDR2 FQNEAQ (reference sequence). CDR3 length: 19 amino acids. The CDR3 spells CASSLAPGGFRNVNEKLFF. DNA for the CDR3: TGTGCCAGCAGCTTAGCCCCAGGAGGTTTCCGGAACGTTAATGAAAAACTGTTTTTT.

Here the CDR3 reads CASSSEPGQPNEKLFF. CDR3 sequence (DNA): TGTGCCAGCAGCTCAGAACCGGGACAGCCTAATGAAAAACTGTTTTTT. The chain couples TRBV7-8 to TRBJ1-4; 7 bases are a match to TRBD1. CDR3 size: 16 residues. Per germline, CDR1 SGHVS and CDR2 FQNEAQ. The junction had 8 bases not matched to a gene; V was cut back by 4 bases and J by 3 bases.

Comment on this clonotype: One end of the junction does not line up with germline, which may come from a read error. The DNA for the CDR3 is TGTGCCAGCGGTGACCTCCTCGAGACCCAGTACTTC. Translation gives CASGDLLETQYF. This chain connects TRBV25-1 to TRBJ2-5; D gene uncertain. The CDR3 contains 12 residues. Per germline, CDR1 MGHDK and CDR2 SYGVNS.

V usage is TRBV27 and J usage is TRBJ1-5; 8 bases line up with TRBD1. Looked up from germline, CDR1 is MNHEY and CDR2 is SMNVEV (reference sequence). The CDR3 consists of 13 residues. V gave up 6 bases and J gave up 7 bases; unmatched junction bases: 5. The CDR3 is CASRRDRSQPQHF. CDR3 in DNA: TGTGCCAGCAGGCGGGACAGGAGCCAGCCCCAGCATTTT.

This clonotype occurred a few times. The chain employs TRBV29-1 and TRBJ1-2; perhaps TRBD1 as D (6 bases). V dropped 6 bases and J dropped 1 base, with 21 bases sitting between them. Germline V gene sequence: CDR1 SQVTM, CDR2 ANQGSEA. The length of the CDR3 is 16 residues. The CDR3 protein is CSVPRTDRSFNYGYTF. DNA for the CDR3: TGCAGCGTACCCCGGACAGACAGATCGTTTAACTATGGCTACACCTTC.

This clonotype was recorded a few times. The chain couples TRBV27 to TRBJ1-1, with D maybe TRBD1 (5 bases). Trimming cost V 0 bases and J 10 bases, with 12 bases left between them. The CDR3 totals 13 residues. Germline lookup yields CDR1 MNHEY and CDR2 SMNVEV (reference sequence). The CDR3 reads CASSLSSVGVAFF. As DNA, the CDR3 is TGTGCCAGCAGTTTATCGTCGGTGGGGGTAGCTTTCTTT.

There are a few counts of this clonotype. This chain uses TRBV7-6 with TRBJ1-2; D may be TRBD1 (6 bases). Trimming took off 7 bases at V and 0 bases at J, with 15 bases between the two ends. The CDR3 covers 15 residues. Germline CDR1 and CDR2: SGHVS and FNYEAQ. The CDR3 spells CASNPVQGSNYGYTF. In nucleotides, the CDR3 is TGTGCCAGCAACCCAGTACAGGGATCTAACTATGGCTACACCTTC.

A few counts support this clonotype. This sequence joins TRBV7-9 and TRBJ2-1; D remains ambiguous. Germline-derived CDR1 and CDR2 are SEHNR and FQNEAQ (reference sequence). The ends were cut back, 0 bases at V and 9 bases at J, with 9 bases in the middle. The CDR3 contains 13 residues. The CDR3 loop is CASSLAGDPEQFF. The CDR3 bases are TGTGCCAGCAGCTTAGCAGGTGACCCTGAGCAGTTCTTC.

This clonotype has more than one count but fewer than ten. This sequence joins TRBV27 and TRBJ1-1; D is possibly TRBD1 (5 bases). Germline CDR1 MNHEY, CDR2 SMNVEV (reference sequence). The CDR3 is 14 residues long. V was pared by 6 bases and J by 4 bases, with 15 bases between. The CDR3 spells CASSLPGRGTEAFF. The CDR3 DNA reads as TGTGCCAGCAGCCTTCCAGGGAGGGGCACTGAAGCTTTCTTT.

The chain uses TRBV7-6 and TRBJ2-3; 7 positions match TRBD2. The V gene's germline CDR1 is SGHVS and CDR2 FNYEAQ. This CDR3 region has 17 residues. The J segment lost 5 bases and the V segment lost 2 bases, leaving 13 bases of the junction unmatched. CDR3 amino acids: CASSLSSVGGSVDTQYF. For the CDR3, the DNA is TGTGCCAGCAGCTTATCATCGGTTGGCGGGAGCGTAGATACGCAGTATTTT.

This clonotype was counted only a few times. This chain uses TRBV27 with TRBJ2-5; D remains ambiguous. This CDR3 is built from 15 residues. The V gene's germline CDR1 is MNHEY and CDR2 SMNVEV (reference sequence). Trimming stripped 3 bases from V and 5 bases from J, with 16 bases between. Here the CDR3 reads CASSLGSLLGETQYF. Written as DNA, the CDR3 is TGTGCCAGCAGTTTGGGTTCCCTCCTCGGGGAGACCCAGTACTTC.

This clonotype was recorded at least ten times. The rearrangement links TRBV7-8 to TRBJ1-2, with TRBD1 matching over 9 bases. This CDR3 comprises 15 residues. Germline V gene sequence: CDR1 SGHVS, CDR2 FQNEAQ. Losses at the gene ends were 3 bases for V and 8 bases for J; bases not matched to a gene: 10. CDR3 sequence: CASSFVDRGFGGYTF. CDR3 DNA sequence: TGTGCCAGCAGCTTTGTCGACAGGGGGTTTGGGGGCTACACCTTC.

The V and J genes are TRBV5-8 and TRBJ1-6, with D unresolved. The CDR3 loop spans 18 amino acids. Per the germline V gene, CDR1 is SGHTS and CDR2 is YDEGEE. V lost 4 bases to trimming and J lost 7 bases, with 24 bases between them. The CDR3 spells CASSPSLGTEKYNSPLHF. DNA for the CDR3: TGTGCCAGCAGCCCAAGCCTAGGTACAGAGAAATACAATTCACCCCTCCACTTT.

In its sample, this clonotype was seen a few times. J is TRBJ2-5 and V is TRBV23-1; D is ambiguous. TRBV23-1 has ORF status, its function being uncertain. The length of the CDR3 is 13 residues. Trimming pared 11 bases from V and 1 base from J, leaving 14 bases between. The CDR3 region is CAGRIWGQETQYF. CDR3 bases: TGCGCCGGACGGATATGGGGCCAAGAGACCCAGTACTTC.

In its sample, this clonotype was seen once. V and J are TRBV27 and TRBJ2-3; the D is unclear. Germline V gene lookup returns CDR1 MNHEY and CDR2 SMNVEV (reference sequence). CDR3 length: 12 residues. V lost 8 bases, J lost 5 bases, and 11 bases lay in between. This CDR3 is CASGQRIDTQYF. CDR3 nucleotides: TGTGCCAGCGGCCAAAGGATAGATACGCAGTATTTT.

The V call is TRBV12-3 or TRBV12-4, the J call TRBJ1-4, with D maybe TRBD1 (6 bases). The CDR3 covers 14 residues. V was pared by 5 bases and J by 7 bases, with 14 bases between. The CDR3 sequence is CASSTSNRAEKLFF. DNA for the CDR3: TGTGCCAGCAGTACCTCGAACAGGGCTGAAAAACTGTTTTTT.

This clonotype was observed a handful of times. The CDR3 loop is CASSYSSSPWPYGYTF. Here the CDR3 DNA reads TGTGCCAGCAGTTACTCGAGCTCCCCATGGCCCTATGGCTACACCTTC. This chain uses TRBV6-6 with TRBJ1-2; D gene ambiguous. CDR3 length: 16 residues. With 0 bases removed from V and 4 bases from J, the gap between germline ends came to 15 bases. Germline V gene data show CDR1 as MNHNY and CDR2 as SVGAGI (reference sequence).